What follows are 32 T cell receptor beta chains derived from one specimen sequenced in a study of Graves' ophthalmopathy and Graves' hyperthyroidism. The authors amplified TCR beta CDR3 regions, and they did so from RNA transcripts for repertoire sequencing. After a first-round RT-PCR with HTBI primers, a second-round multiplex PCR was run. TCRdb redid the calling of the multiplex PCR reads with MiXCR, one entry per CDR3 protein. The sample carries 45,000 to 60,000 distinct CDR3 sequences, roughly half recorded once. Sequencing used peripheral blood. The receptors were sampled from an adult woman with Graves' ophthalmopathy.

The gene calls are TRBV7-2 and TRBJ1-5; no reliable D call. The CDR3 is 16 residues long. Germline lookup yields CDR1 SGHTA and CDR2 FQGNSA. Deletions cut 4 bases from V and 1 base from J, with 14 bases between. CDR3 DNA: TGTGCCAGCAGCTCGACTAGCGGGGTAAGCAATCAGCCCCAGCATTTT. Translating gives CASSSTSGVSNQPQHF. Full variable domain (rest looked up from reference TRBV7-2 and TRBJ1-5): GAGVSQSPSNKVTEKGKDVELRCDPISGHTALYWYRQSLGQGLEFLIYFQGNSAPDKSGLPSDRFSAERTGGSVSTLTIQRTQQEDSAVYLCASSSTSGVSNQPQHFGDGTRLSIL.

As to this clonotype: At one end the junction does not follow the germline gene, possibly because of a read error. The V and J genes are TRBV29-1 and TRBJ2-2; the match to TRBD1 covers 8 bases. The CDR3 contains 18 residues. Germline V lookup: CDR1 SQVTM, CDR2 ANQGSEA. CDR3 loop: CSVASALGQGPSTGELLF. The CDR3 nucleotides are TGCAGCGTTGCCTCTGCCCTAGGACAGGGCCCTAGCACCGGGGAGCTGCTTTTT.

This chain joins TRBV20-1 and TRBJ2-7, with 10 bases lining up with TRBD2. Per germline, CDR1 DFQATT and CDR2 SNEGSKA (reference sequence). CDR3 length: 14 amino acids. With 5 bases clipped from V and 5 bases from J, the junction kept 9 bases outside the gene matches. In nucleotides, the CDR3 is TGCAGTGCTGGCAGCGGGAGGGCCTCACACGAGCAGTACTTC. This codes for CSAGSGRASHEQYF.

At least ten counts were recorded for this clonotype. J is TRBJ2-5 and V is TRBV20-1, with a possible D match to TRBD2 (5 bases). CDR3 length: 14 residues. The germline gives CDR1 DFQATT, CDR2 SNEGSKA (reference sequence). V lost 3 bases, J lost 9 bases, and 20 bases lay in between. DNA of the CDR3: TGCAGTGCTAGTGTGGAGGCTGGGCGAATGGCCCAGTACTTC. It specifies CSASVEAGRMAQYF.

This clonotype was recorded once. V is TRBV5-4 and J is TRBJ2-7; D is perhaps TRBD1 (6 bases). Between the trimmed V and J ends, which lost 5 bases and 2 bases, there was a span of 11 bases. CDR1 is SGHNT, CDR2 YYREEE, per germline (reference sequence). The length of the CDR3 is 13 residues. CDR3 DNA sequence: TGTGCCAGCAGGCCGGGACAAGCCTACGAGCAGTACTTC. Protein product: CASRPGQAYEQYF.

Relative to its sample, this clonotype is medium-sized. The CDR3 DNA is TGTGCCAGCAGTCCCCACGGAAGCGCTGAAGCTTTCTTT. It yields the protein CASSPHGSAEAFF. The rearrangement joins TRBV25-1 to TRBJ1-1; D not certain. Trimming left V 5 bases short and J 6 bases short, with 13 bases between. There are 13 residues in the CDR3. CDR1 and CDR2 (germline): MGHDK, SYGVNS.

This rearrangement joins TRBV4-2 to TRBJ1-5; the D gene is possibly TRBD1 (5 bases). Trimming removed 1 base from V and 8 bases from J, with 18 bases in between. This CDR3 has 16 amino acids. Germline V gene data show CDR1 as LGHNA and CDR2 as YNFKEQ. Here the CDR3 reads CASSQGGAGRRKPQHF. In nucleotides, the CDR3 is TGTGCCAGCAGCCAAGGGGGCGCGGGGCGCCGGAAGCCCCAGCATTTT.

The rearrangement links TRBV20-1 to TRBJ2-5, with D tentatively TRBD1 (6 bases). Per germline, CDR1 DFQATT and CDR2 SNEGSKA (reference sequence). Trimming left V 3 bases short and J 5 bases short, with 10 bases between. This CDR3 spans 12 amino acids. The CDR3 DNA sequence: TGCAGTGCTAGCCAGGGGATGGAGACCCAGTACTTC. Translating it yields CSASQGMETQYF.

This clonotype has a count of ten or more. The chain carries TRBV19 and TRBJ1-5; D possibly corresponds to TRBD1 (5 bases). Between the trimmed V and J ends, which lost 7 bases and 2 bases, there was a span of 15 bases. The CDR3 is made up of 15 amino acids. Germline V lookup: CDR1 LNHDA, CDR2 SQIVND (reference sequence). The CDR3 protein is CASNPLRGGNQPQHF. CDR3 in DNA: TGTGCCAGTAATCCTTTGAGAGGGGGCAATCAGCCCCAGCATTTT.

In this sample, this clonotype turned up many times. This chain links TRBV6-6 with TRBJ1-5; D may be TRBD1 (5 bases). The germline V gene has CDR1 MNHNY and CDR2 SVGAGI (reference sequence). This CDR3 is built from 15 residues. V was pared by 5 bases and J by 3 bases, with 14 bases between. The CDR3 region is CASSDGTPSNQPQHF. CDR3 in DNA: TGTGCCAGCAGTGATGGGACTCCTTCCAATCAGCCCCAGCATTTT.

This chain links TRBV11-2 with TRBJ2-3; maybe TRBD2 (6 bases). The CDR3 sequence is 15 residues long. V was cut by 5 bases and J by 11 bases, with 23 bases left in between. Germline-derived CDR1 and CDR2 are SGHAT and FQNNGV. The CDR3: CASSVDGGLSNEQYF. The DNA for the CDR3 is TGTGCCAGCAGCGTCGACGGGGGTCTCTCCAATGAGCAGTATTTT.

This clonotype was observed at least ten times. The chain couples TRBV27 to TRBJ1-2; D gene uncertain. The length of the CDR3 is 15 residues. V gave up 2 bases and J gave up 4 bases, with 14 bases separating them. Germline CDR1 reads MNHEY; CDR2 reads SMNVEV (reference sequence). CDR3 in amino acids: CASSLTTEPFYGYTF. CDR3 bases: TGTGCCAGCAGTTTAACTACAGAGCCCTTCTATGGCTACACCTTC.

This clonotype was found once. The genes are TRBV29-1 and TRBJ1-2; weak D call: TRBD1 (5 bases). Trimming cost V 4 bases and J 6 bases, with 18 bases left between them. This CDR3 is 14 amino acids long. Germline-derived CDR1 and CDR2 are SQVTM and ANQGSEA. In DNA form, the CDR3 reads TGCAGCGTTGTGGTGCAGGAGGGGCTGGATGGCTACACCTTC. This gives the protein CSVVVQEGLDGYTF.

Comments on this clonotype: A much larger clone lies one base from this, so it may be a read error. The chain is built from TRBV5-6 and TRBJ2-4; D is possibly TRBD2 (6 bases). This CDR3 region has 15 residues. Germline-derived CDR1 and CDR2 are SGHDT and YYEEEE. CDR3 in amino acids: CAGSFAVTSKNIQYF. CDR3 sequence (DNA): TGTGCCGGCAGCTTCGCCGTGACTAGTAAAAACATTCAGTACTTC. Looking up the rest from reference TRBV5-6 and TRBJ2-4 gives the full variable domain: DAGVTQSPTHLIKTRGQQVTLRCSPKSGHDTVSWYQQALGQGPQFIFQYYEEEERQRGNFPDRFSGHQFPNYSSELNVNALLLGDSALYLCAGSFAVTSKNIQYFGAGTRLSVL.

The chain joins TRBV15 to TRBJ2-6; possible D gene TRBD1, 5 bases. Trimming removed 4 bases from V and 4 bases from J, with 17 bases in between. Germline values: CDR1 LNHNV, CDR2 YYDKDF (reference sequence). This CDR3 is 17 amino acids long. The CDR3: CATSKGGKGPGANVLTF. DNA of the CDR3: TGTGCCACCAGCAAGGGCGGCAAGGGGCCAGGGGCCAACGTCCTGACTTTC.

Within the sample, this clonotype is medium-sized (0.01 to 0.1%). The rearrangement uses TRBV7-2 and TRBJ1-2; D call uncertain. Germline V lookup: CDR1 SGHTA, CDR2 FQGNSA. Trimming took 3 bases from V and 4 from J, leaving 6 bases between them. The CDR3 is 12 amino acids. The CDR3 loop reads CASSFASYGYTF. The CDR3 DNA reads TGTGCCAGCAGCTTTGCCTCCTATGGCTACACCTTC.

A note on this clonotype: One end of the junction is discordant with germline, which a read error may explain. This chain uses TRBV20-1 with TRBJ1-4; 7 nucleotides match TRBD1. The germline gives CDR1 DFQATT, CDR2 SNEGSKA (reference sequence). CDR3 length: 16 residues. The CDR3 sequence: CGATSRTGPYNEKLFF. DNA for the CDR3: TGCGGTGCTACGTCCCGGACAGGCCCCTATAATGAAAAACTGTTTTTT.

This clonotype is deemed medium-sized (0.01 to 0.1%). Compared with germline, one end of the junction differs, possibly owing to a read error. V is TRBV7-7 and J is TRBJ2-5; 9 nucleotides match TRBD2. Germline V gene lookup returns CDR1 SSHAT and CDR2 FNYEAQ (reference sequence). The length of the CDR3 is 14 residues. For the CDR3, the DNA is TGTGCTAGCAGTGCAGCGGGAGGCTGGGAGACCCAGTACTTC. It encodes CASSAAGGWETQYF.

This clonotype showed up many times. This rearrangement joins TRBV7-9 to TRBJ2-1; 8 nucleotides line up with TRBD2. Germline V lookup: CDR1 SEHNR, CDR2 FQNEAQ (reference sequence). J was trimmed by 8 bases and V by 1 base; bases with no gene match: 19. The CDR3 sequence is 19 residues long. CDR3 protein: CASSLGTLGGIAGTDEQFF. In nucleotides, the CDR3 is TGTGCCAGCAGCTTAGGAACGCTGGGTGGAATAGCGGGAACAGATGAGCAGTTCTTC.

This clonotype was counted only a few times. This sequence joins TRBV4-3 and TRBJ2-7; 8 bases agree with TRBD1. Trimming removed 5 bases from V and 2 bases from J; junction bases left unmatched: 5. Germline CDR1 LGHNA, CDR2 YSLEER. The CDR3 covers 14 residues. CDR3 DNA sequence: TGCGCCAGCAGCGCCGACAGGGGAGCCTACGAGCAGTACTTC. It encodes CASSADRGAYEQYF.

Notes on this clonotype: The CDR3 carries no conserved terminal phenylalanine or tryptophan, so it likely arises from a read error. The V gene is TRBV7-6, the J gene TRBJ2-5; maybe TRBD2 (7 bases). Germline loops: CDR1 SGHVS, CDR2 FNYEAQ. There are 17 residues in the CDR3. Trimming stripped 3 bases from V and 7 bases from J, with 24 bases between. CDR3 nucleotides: TGTGCCAGCAGCTTGGACTCGGGGGGCGGGAGTGTGAGGACCCAGTACCTC. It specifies CASSLDSGGGSVRTQYL.

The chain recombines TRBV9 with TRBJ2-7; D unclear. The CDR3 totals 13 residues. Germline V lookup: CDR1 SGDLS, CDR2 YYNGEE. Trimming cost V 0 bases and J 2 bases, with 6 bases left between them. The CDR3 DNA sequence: TGTGCCAGCAGCGTAGAGCCCCCCTACGAGCAGTACTTC. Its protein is CASSVEPPYEQYF.

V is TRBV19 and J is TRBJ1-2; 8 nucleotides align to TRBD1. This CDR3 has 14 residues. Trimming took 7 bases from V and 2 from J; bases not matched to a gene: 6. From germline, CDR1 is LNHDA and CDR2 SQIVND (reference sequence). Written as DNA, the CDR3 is TGTGCCAGTAACAGGGGGGGCAGCAACTATGGCTACACCTTC. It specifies CASNRGGSNYGYTF.

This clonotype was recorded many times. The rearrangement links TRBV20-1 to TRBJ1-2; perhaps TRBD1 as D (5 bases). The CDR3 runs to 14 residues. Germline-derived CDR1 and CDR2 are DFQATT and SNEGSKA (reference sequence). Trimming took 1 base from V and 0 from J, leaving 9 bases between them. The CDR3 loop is CSARGGPANYGYTF. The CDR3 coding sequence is TGCAGTGCTAGAGGGGGACCCGCTAACTATGGCTACACCTTC.

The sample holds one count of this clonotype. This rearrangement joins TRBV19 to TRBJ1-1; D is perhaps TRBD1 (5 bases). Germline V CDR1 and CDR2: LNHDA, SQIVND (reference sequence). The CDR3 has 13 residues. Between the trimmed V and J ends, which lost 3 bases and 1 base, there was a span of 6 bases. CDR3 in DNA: TGTGCCAGTAGTATGAGGGGGAACACTGAAGCTTTCTTT. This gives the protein CASSMRGNTEAFF.

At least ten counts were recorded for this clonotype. This chain's CDR3 is CSATPGVGGDLQETQYF. In nucleotides, the CDR3 is TGCAGTGCCACGCCCGGGGTGGGAGGGGACTTACAAGAGACCCAGTACTTC. The genes are TRBV20-1 and TRBJ2-5, with TRBD2 identical over 7 bases. Germline lookup yields CDR1 DFQATT and CDR2 SNEGSKA (reference sequence). V lost 6 bases to trimming and J lost 2 bases; unmatched junction nucleotides: 18. The CDR3 covers 17 residues.

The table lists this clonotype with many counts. DNA for the CDR3: TGTGCCAGCAGCCGCGGGACAGGGGTTATAGCTTTCTTT. Residues: CASSRGTGVIAFF. The chain links TRBV5-6 to TRBJ1-1; 10 positions agree with TRBD1. V dropped 4 bases and J dropped 10; count of bases not matched to a gene: 7. The CDR3 totals 13 residues. Per germline, CDR1 SGHDT and CDR2 YYEEEE.

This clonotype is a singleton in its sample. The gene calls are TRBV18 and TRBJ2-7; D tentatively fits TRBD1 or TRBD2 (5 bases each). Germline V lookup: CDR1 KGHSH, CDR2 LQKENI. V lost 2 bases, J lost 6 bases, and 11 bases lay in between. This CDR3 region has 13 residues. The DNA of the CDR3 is TGTGCCAGCTCACCAGGGGGATCGGGCGAGCAGTACTTC. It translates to CASSPGGSGEQYF.

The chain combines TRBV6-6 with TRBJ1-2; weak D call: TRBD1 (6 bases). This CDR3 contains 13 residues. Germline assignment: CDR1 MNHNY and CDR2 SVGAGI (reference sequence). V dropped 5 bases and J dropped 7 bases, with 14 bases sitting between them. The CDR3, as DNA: TGTGCCAGCAGTCGGGGGGGCGCGGGTGGCTACACCTTC. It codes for CASSRGGAGGYTF.

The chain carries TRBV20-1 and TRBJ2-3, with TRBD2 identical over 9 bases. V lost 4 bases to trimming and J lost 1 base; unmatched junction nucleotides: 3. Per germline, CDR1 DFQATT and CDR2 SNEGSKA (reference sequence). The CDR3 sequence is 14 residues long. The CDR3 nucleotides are TGCAGTGCTACTAGCGGGACCGGCACAGATACGCAGTATTTT. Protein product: CSATSGTGTDTQYF.

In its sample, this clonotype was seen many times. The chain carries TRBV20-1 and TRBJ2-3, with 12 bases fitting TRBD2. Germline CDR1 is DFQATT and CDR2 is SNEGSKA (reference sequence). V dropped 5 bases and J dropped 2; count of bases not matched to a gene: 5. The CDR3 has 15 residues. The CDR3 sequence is CSAPRTSGNTDTQYF. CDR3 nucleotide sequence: TGCAGTGCTCCTCGGACTAGCGGGAACACAGATACGCAGTATTTT.

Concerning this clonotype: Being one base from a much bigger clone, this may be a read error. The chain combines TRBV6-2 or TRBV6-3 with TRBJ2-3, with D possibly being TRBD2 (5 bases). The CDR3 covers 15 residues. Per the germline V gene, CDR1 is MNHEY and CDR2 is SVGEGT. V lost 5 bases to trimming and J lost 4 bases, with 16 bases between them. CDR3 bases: TGTGCCAGCAGTGCCCCCCAGCGGCGCGCAGATACGCAGTATTTT. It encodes CASSAPQRRADTQYF.